Each of the 2 T cell receptor beta chains below was sequenced from the same sample in a study of cytomegalovirus exposure and HLA in healthy donors (TCRdb year 2017). Library creation used the immunoSEQ multiplex PCR assay. For the multiplex PCR, a mixture combining 60 forward primers for TCR Vbeta segments and 13 reverse primers for TCR Jbeta segments was used. This is the immuneACCESS table as TCRdb keeps it, with only in-frame sequences that have V and J called. A part of the clones is gone; compared with another copy, unresolved V genes explain less than half, and the rest is unexplained. In this sample the table shows some 120,000 clones, 74% of which occur a single time. Of the sample, 5.5% to 7.5% is held by the ten largest clones. The material sequenced was PBMCs. These receptors all come from a woman aged 50 to 60 in good health and CMV-seropositive.

The rearrangement links TRBV7-2 to TRBJ1-5; perhaps TRBD1 as D (6 bases). The V end was cut by 3 bases, the J end by 5 bases, with 8 bases between. This CDR3 comprises 13 residues. Germline V gives CDR1 SGHTA, CDR2 FQGNSA. CDR3 in DNA: TGTGCCAGCAGCTTGAACAGGGATCAGCCCCAGCATTTT. Translating it yields CASSLNRDQPQHF.

The table lists this clone with a few counts. CDR3 residues: CASSLGQGEAFF. CDR3 nucleotide sequence: TGTGCCAGCAGCTTGGGGCAGGGTGAAGCTTTCTTT. This chain uses TRBV5-6 with TRBJ1-1; possibly TRBD1 for D (5 bases). Per the germline V gene, CDR1 is SGHDT and CDR2 is YYEEEE. V was trimmed by 0 bases and J by 7 bases, leaving 7 bases between them. The CDR3 is made up of 12 amino acids.